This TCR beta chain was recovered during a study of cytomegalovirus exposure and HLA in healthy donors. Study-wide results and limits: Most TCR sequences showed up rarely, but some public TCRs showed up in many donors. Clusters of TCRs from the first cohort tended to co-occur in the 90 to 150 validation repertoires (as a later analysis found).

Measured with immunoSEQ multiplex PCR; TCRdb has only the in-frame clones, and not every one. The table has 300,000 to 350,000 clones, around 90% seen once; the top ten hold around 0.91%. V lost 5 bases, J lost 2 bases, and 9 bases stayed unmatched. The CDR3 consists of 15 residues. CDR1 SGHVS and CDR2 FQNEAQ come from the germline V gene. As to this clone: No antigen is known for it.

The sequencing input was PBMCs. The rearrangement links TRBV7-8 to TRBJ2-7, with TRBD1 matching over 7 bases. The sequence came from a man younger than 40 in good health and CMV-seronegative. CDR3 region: CASSPWDSETYEQYF. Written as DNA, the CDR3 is TGTGCCAGCAGCCCGTGGGACAGTGAGACCTACGAGCAGTACTTC.